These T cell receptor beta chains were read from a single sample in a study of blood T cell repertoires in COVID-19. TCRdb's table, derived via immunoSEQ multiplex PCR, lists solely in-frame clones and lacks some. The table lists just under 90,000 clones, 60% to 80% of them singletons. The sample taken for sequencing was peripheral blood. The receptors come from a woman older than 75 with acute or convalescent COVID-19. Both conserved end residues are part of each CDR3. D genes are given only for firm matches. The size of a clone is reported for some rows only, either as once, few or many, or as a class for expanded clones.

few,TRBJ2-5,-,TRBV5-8,CASSLFPDIQETQYF,TGTGCCAGCAGCTTGTTCCCGGACATCCAAGAGACCCAGTACTTC
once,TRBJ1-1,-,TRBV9,CASSVGRQNTEAFF,TGTGCCAGCAGCGTAGGCCGACAGAACACTGAAGCTTTCTTT
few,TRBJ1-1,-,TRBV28,CASSLFRDMNTEAFF,TGTGCCAGCAGTTTATTTAGGGACATGAACACTGAAGCTTTCTTT
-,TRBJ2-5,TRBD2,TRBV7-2,CASSRREAGGLETQYF,TGTGCCAGCAGTCGGAGGGAGGCGGGGGGTCTTGAGACCCAGTACTTC
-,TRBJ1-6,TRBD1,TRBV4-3,CASSHTQGGYNSPLHF,TGCGCCAGCAGCCATACTCAGGGGGGATATAATTCACCCCTCCACTTT
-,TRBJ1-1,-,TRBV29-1,CSVEPGGNTEAFF,TGCAGCGTTGAACCGGGTGGGAACACTGAAGCTTTCTTT
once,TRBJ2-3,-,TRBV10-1,CASSASTVGCTQYF,TGCGCCAGCAGTGCGTCCACAGTAGGTTGTACGCAGTATTTT
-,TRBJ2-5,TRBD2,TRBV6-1,CASSEAPMPGLADQETQYF,TGTGCCAGCAGTGAAGCGCCTATGCCGGGACTAGCGGACCAAGAGACCCAGTACTTC
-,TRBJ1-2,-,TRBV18,CASSPKKGDYGYTF,TGTGCCAGCTCACCAAAGAAGGGAGACTATGGCTACACCTTC
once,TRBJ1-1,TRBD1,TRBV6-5,CASSYPPGQVNTEAFF,TGTGCCAGCAGTTACCCTCCGGGACAGGTGAACACTGAAGCTTTCTTT
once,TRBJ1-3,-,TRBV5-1,CASSSGLLSSGNTIYF,TGCGCCAGCAGCTCGGGACTCCTGAGCTCTGGAAACACCATATATTTT
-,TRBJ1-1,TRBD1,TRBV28,CASRVGTAAEAFF,TGTGCCAGCAGGGTTGGGACAGCGGCTGAAGCTTTCTTT
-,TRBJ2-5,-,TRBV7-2,CASSLGLRETQYF,TGTGCCAGCAGCTTAGGACTGCGGGAGACCCAGTACTTC
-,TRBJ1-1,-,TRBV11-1,CASSPGGAPEAFF,TGTGCCAGCAGCCCTGGTGGGGCCCCTGAAGCTTTCTTT
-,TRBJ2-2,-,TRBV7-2,CASSLGRRRYTGELFF,TGTGCCAGCAGCTTAGGAAGGAGGAGATACACCGGGGAGCTGTTTTTT
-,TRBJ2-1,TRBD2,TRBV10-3,CAISEASGGTEQFF,TGTGCCATCAGTGAGGCTAGCGGGGGGACTGAGCAGTTCTTC
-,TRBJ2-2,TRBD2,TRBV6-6,CATRGGTGELFF,TGTGCCACCCGGGGGGGCACCGGGGAGCTGTTTTTT
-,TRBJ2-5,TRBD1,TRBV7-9,CASSLRTGETQYF,TGTGCCAGCAGCTTAAGGACAGGGGAGACCCAGTACTTC
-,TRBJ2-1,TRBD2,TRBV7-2,CASSSFWAGGRREQFF,TGTGCCAGCAGCTCTTTCTGGGCGGGGGGCCGACGGGAGCAGTTCTTC
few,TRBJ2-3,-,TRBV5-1,CASSRGQEDTQYF,TGCGCCAGCAGCAGGGGTCAGGAGGATACGCAGTATTTT
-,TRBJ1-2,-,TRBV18,CASSPLTDDGYTF,TGTGCCAGCTCACCATTGACAGATGATGGCTACACCTTC
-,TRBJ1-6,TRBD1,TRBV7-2,CASSFGQGEDSPLHF,TGTGCCAGCAGCTTCGGACAGGGGGAGGATTCACCCCTCCACTTT
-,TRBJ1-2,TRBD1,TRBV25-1,CASSEPGQGAGGYTF,TGTGCCAGCAGCGAACCGGGACAGGGGGCAGGTGGCTACACCTTC
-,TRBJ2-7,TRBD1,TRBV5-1,CASSLRQGADEQYF,TGCGCCAGCAGCTTACGGCAGGGGGCGGACGAGCAGTACTTC
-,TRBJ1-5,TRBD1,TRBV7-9,CASSSRDSPDQPQHF,TGTGCCTCCAGCTCTCGGGACAGCCCCGATCAGCCCCAGCATTTT
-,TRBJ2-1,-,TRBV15,CATSRERLAYNEQFF,TGTGCCACCAGCAGAGAAAGGCTAGCATACAATGAGCAGTTCTTC
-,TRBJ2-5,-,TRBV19,CASSPGDRPETQYF,TGTGCCAGTAGTCCGGGAGACCGCCCAGAGACCCAGTACTTC
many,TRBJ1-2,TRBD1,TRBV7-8,CASSPTGVEGYTF,TGTGCCAGCAGCCCTACAGGGGTCGAAGGCTACACCTTC
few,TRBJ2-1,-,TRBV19,CASTRVGSSYNEQFF,TGTGCCAGTACCCGGGTCGGGAGCTCCTACAATGAGCAGTTCTTC
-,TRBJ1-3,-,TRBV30,CAYGRGGEGNTIYF,TGTGCCTATGGGAGGGGAGGAGAAGGAAACACCATATATTTT
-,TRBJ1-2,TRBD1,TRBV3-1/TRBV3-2,CASSRTGTGNNGYTF,TGTGCCAGCAGCCGTACCGGGACAGGAAACAATGGCTACACCTTC
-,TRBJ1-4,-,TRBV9,CASSPRSGNEKLFF,TGTGCCAGCAGCCCCCGATCGGGTAATGAAAAACTGTTTTTT
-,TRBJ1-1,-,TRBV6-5,CASSIIQGSTEAFF,TGTGCCAGCAGCATAATCCAGGGGTCCACTGAAGCTTTCTTT
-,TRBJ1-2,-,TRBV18,CASSPVNGGRGGYTF,TGTGCCAGCTCCCCTGTGAACGGAGGTAGAGGTGGCTACACCTTC
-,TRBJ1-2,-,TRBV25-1,CASSEGTGNYGYTF,TGTGCCAGCAGTGAAGGTACAGGGAACTATGGCTACACCTTC
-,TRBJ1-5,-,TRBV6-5,CASRPRTAVNQPQHF,TGTGCCAGCAGACCCCGGACAGCGGTAAATCAGCCCCAGCATTTT
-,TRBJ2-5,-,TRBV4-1,CASSQGSGYLRETQYF,TGCGCCAGCAGCCAAGGTTCGGGATACCTGCGGGAGACCCAGTACTTC
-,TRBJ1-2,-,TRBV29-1,CSVEIQPGGGYTF,TGCAGCGTTGAGATTCAACCCGGAGGAGGCTACACCTTC
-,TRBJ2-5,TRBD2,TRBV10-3,CAIRVNSGGAGETQYF,TGTGCCATCAGAGTGAATAGCGGGGGGGCCGGGGAGACCCAGTACTTC
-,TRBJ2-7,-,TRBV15,CATSRDRGDLRYF,TGTGCCACCAGCAGAGATCGAGGAGATTTACGGTACTTC
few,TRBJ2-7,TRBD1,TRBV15,CATSGQGYEQYF,TGTGCCACCTCCGGACAGGGCTACGAGCAGTACTTC
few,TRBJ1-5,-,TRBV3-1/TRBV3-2,CASSLRNQPQHF,TGTGCCAGCTCTCTACGGAATCAGCCCCAGCATTTT
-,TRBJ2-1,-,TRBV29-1,CSVGTGTNEQFF,TGCAGCGTTGGAACAGGTACCAATGAGCAGTTCTTC
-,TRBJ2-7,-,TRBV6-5,CASSPQGNYYEQYF,TGTGCCAGCAGTCCCCAGGGGAACTACTACGAGCAGTACTTC
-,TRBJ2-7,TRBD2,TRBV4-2,CASSQEVGASGGALYF,TGTGCCAGCAGCCAAGAAGTCGGTGCCAGCGGGGGGGCCCTTTACTTC
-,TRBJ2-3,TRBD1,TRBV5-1,CASSLAPTGGQDTQYF,TGCGCCAGCAGCTTGGCCCCGACAGGGGGCCAAGATACGCAGTATTTT
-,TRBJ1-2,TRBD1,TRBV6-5,CASQPGQGNPTF,TGTGCCAGCCAGCCGGGACAGGGAAATCCAACCTTC
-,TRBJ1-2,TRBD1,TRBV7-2,CASSSGQGARITF,TGTGCCAGCAGCTCGGGACAGGGGGCCCGGATCACCTTC
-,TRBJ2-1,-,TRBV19,CASSRLESRNEQFF,TGTGCCAGTAGTAGACTAGAATCAAGGAATGAGCAGTTCTTC
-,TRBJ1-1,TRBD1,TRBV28,CASSITGVTEAFF,TGTGCCAGCAGCATTACAGGGGTTACTGAAGCTTTCTTT
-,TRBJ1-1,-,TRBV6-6,CASSYEVGNTEAFF,TGTGCCAGCAGTTACGAGGTAGGGAACACTGAAGCTTTCTTT